This T cell receptor (beta chain) derives from a study of blood T cell repertoires in COVID-19. The wider study: The analysed material was cDNA or gDNA that came from T cells, B-cell-depleted T cells, or PBMCs.

In the study's own analysis: Amplifying reference gene primers gave estimates of nucleated cell counts. This table comes from immunoSEQ multiplex PCR, and its TCRdb copy is limited to in-frame clones, with some not included. V and J calls and clone size come straight from that table; D and trimming were deduced from the DNA. The sample holds around 700,000 clones, approximately 90% seen once. CDR1 is DFQATT, CDR2 SNEGSKA, per germline (reference sequence). The V end was cut by 3 bases, the J end by 4 bases, with 18 bases between. This CDR3 region has 15 residues. The receptor was isolated from a woman aged 18-30 years with acute or convalescent COVID-19. The V call is TRBV20-1, the J call TRBJ1-2; a possible D gene is TRBD1 (5 bases). Material: peripheral blood. CDR3 nucleotides: TGCAGTGCTAGTCCCTCTATCCAGGGAGGCTATGGCTACACCTTC. Translated: CSASPSIQGGYGYTF.